The 24 T cell receptor beta chains below were found in one sample sequenced in a study of graft-versus-host responses after intestinal transplantation. Only in-frame clones appear in the TCRdb table, and some are missing; sequencing was by immunoSEQ multiplex PCR. The profile shows approximately 21,000 clones, around 47% of them singletons. Plates contained approximately 200,000 CFSE-labeled responder cells and approximately 200,000 irradiated, violet-dye-labeled stimulator cells. The specimen comprised alloreactive CD8+ T cells from a mixed lymphocyte reaction culture, sampled before transplantation. Subset described: CFSE-low proliferating T cells sorted from roughly six-day pre-transplant mixed lymphocyte reaction (GvH or HvG direction). The receptors here all came from a human patient who was an organ donor for intestinal transplantation.

This rearrangement joins TRBV30 to TRBJ1-1; D possibly corresponds to TRBD1 (5 bases). Germline V CDR1 and CDR2: GTSNPN, SVGIG (reference sequence). Trimming took off 2 bases at V and 6 bases at J, with 10 bases between the two ends. CDR3 length: 12 residues. This chain's CDR3 is CAWSQAGPEAFF. In DNA, the CDR3 is TGTGCCTGGAGTCAGGCAGGGCCTGAAGCTTTCTTT.

This clone appeared a few times. The rearrangement uses TRBV19 and TRBJ2-7, with 9 bases fitting TRBD1. This CDR3 spans 15 amino acids. V shed 5 bases, J shed 2 bases, and the junction held 7 bases outside the gene matches. The V gene's germline CDR1 is LNHDA and CDR2 SQIVND (reference sequence). CDR3: CASSFRQGGAYEQYF. CDR3 sequence (DNA): TGTGCCAGTAGTTTTCGACAGGGGGGGGCCTACGAGCAGTACTTC.

The V and J genes are TRBV6-6 and TRBJ2-7; D is possibly TRBD1 (5 bases). The CDR3 loop spans 11 amino acids. Between the trimmed V and J ends, which lost 7 bases and 11 bases, there was a span of 15 bases. Germline V gives CDR1 MNHNY, CDR2 SVGAGI (reference sequence). The CDR3 DNA sequence: TGTGCCAGCACCATAGACAGAAGGGAGTACTTC. This codes for CASTIDRREYF.

The chain recombines TRBV15 with TRBJ2-1, with D possibly TRBD1 on 6 matching bases. Germline loops: CDR1 LNHNV, CDR2 YYDKDF (reference sequence). CDR3 length: 16 residues. Trimming removed 6 bases from V and 5 bases from J, with 20 bases in between. The CDR3 region is CATSKTPGHINNEQFF. For the CDR3, the DNA is TGTGCCACCAGTAAAACCCCGGGACATATCAACAATGAGCAGTTCTTC.

J is TRBJ2-4 and V is TRBV14, with D uncertain. Trimming left V 2 bases short and J 9 bases short, with 14 bases between. The CDR3 consists of 14 residues. Germline loops: CDR1 SGHDN, CDR2 FVKESK. CDR3 loop: CASSQYQPNGIQYF. The CDR3 DNA reads as TGTGCCAGCAGCCAATACCAACCAAACGGCATTCAGTACTTC. The full variable domain, completed using reference TRBV14 and TRBJ2-4, is EAGVTQFPSHSVIEKGQTVTLRCDPISGHDNLYWYRRVMGKEIKFLLHFVKESKQDESGMPNNRFLAERTGGTYSTLKVQPAELEDSGVYFCASSQYQPNGIQYFGAGTRLSVL.

This chain links TRBV2 with TRBJ2-1, with D perhaps TRBD2 (6 bases). CDR3 length: 13 amino acids. The V and J ends lost 5 bases and 9 bases respectively, with 14 bases between them. Germline assignment: CDR1 SNHLY and CDR2 FYNNEI. The CDR3 sequence is CASSWDFSAEQFF. The DNA of the CDR3 is TGTGCCAGCAGTTGGGACTTCTCTGCTGAGCAGTTCTTC. Combining the CDR3 with reference TRBV2 and TRBJ2-1 gives the whole variable domain EPEVTQTPSHQVTQMGQEVILRCVPISNHLYFYWYRQILGQKVEFLVSFYNNEISEKSEIFDDQFSVERPDGSNFTLKIRSTKLEDSAMYFCASSWDFSAEQFFGPGTRLTVL.

The chain has TRBV6-5 and TRBJ1-1, with D uncertain. The CDR3 is 13 amino acids. Trimming removed 6 bases at V and 1 base at J, with 9 bases between. The germline CDR1 and CDR2 sequences are MNHEY and SVGAGI. This chain's CDR3 is CASSRTANTEAFF. As DNA, the CDR3 is TGTGCCAGCAGCCGAACAGCGAACACTGAAGCTTTCTTT.

This clone was detected a few times. V gene TRBV19 combines with J gene TRBJ2-1; 9 nucleotides line up with TRBD1. The CDR3 is 14 amino acids. Germline V gene lookup returns CDR1 LNHDA and CDR2 SQIVND (reference sequence). The J segment lost 5 bases and the V segment lost 7 bases, leaving 6 bases of the junction unmatched. In DNA form, the CDR3 reads TGTGCCAGTACTCCTTGGACAGGGGACAATGAGCAGTTCTTC. This encodes CASTPWTGDNEQFF.

This clone was detected a few times. The chain recombines TRBV2 with TRBJ2-2, with 8 bases aligning to TRBD2. The CDR3 totals 15 residues. Germline V gene sequence: CDR1 SNHLY, CDR2 FYNNEI. Trimming cost V 5 bases and J 2 bases; bases outside gene matches: 4. This chain's CDR3 is CASSLAGKNTGELFF. CDR3 coding DNA: TGTGCCAGCAGTCTAGCGGGTAAAAACACCGGGGAGCTGTTTTTT.

The chain carries TRBV7-9 and TRBJ2-5, with a possible D match to TRBD2 (5 bases). The CDR3 is 13 amino acids. CDR1 and CDR2 (germline): SEHNR, FQNEAQ (reference sequence). With 3 bases removed from V and 5 bases from J, the gap between germline ends came to 10 bases. CDR3 DNA sequence: TGTGCCAGCAGCTTCCCTGGGGAGGAGACCCAGTACTTC. It codes for CASSFPGEETQYF.

The V gene is TRBV4-1, the J gene TRBJ2-7, with TRBD1 matching 9 bases. CDR1 MGHRA and CDR2 YSYEKL come from the germline V gene. This CDR3 has 15 amino acids. V dropped 4 bases and J dropped 2; count of bases not matched to a gene: 6. The DNA of the CDR3 is TGCGCCAGCAGCCGCCAACAGGGGGCGGCCTACGAGCAGTACTTC. Protein sequence: CASSRQQGAAYEQYF.

By share of the sample, this clone is medium-sized. The rearrangement joins TRBV10-2 to TRBJ1-1; the D gene is possibly TRBD1 (5 bases). The length of the CDR3 is 11 residues. Germline CDR1 is WSHSY and CDR2 is SAAADI. The ends were cut back, 8 bases at V and 5 bases at J, with 9 bases in the middle. The CDR3 loop reads CASLWGTEAFF. For the CDR3, the DNA is TGCGCCAGCCTATGGGGGACTGAAGCTTTCTTT.

This chain connects TRBV28 to TRBJ1-4, with a tentative D call TRBD1 (6 bases). CDR1 and CDR2 from the germline V gene are MDHEN and SYDVKM. Trimming shortened V by 6 bases and J by 5 bases, and 16 bases separated the two germline ends. The CDR3 consists of 15 residues. The CDR3 protein is CASRATGNLNEKLFF. CDR3 nucleotides: TGTGCCAGCAGGGCCACAGGGAACCTAAATGAAAAACTGTTTTTT.

The sample holds a few counts of this clone. This chain uses TRBV5-4 with TRBJ2-7; D gene uncertain. Trimming pared 9 bases from V and 1 base from J, leaving 14 bases between. Germline lookup yields CDR1 SGHNT and CDR2 YYREEE (reference sequence). CDR3 length equals 13 residues. The CDR3 sequence is CATYSEPSYEQYF. CDR3 DNA sequence: TGTGCCACATACTCGGAACCTTCCTACGAGCAGTACTTC.

This chain connects TRBV10-1 to TRBJ2-6; TRBD2 matches at 7 bases. The CDR3 is 19 residues long. Germline CDR1 and CDR2: WNHNN and SYGVQD (reference sequence). V shed 5 bases, J shed 0 bases, and the junction held 13 bases outside the gene matches. The CDR3 is CASSPKRTSWVSGANVLTF. The CDR3 DNA is TGCGCCAGCAGTCCTAAAAGGACTAGTTGGGTCTCTGGGGCCAACGTCCTGACTTTC.

The chain is built from TRBV10-2 and TRBJ1-1, with D maybe TRBD1 (5 bases). Trimming left V 8 bases short and J 7 bases short, with 8 bases between. The CDR3 contains 10 residues. CDR1 and CDR2 from the germline V gene are WSHSY and SAAADI. This CDR3 is CASGRGEAFF. Written as DNA, the CDR3 is TGCGCCAGCGGGAGGGGTGAAGCTTTCTTT.

Written as DNA, the CDR3 is TGTGCCAGCAGTGAATGGGGCTCCGATGAGCAGTTCTTC. The encoded protein is CASSEWGSDEQFF. The chain carries TRBV6-1 and TRBJ2-1, with D tentatively TRBD1 (5 bases). The germline V gene encodes CDR1 MNHNS and CDR2 SASEGT. The CDR3 consists of 13 residues. V gave up 2 bases and J gave up 8 bases, with 10 bases separating them.

This clone was seen only a few times. The J gene is TRBJ2-3, the V gene TRBV9; tentative D call: TRBD1 (5 bases). The germline V and J ends were trimmed by 0 bases and 4 bases, with 12 bases remaining between them. The CDR3 length is 15 residues. The germline gives CDR1 SGDLS, CDR2 YYNGEE. The CDR3 nucleotides are TGTGCCAGCAGCGTAGGGGGCAACCCCCCAGATACGCAGTATTTT. Its translation is CASSVGGNPPDTQYF.

The chain links TRBV30 to TRBJ2-2; 7 bases align to TRBD1. The CDR3 covers 11 residues. CDR1 and CDR2 from the germline V gene are GTSNPN and SVGIG (reference sequence). J was trimmed by 8 bases and V by 6 bases; bases with no gene match: 3. The CDR3 loop is CACVRGGELFF. In nucleotides, the CDR3 is TGTGCCTGCGTCAGGGGGGGGGAGCTGTTTTTT.

V usage is TRBV27 and J usage is TRBJ1-1, with D possibly being TRBD1 (5 bases). The CDR3 is 13 residues long. Trimming took 2 bases from V and 4 from J, leaving 8 bases between them. Germline V gene sequence: CDR1 MNHEY, CDR2 SMNVEV (reference sequence). The CDR3 loop reads CASSLGAGTEAFF. As DNA, the CDR3 is TGTGCCAGCAGTTTAGGGGCGGGCACTGAAGCTTTCTTT.

This clone is labeled medium-sized. The rearrangement uses TRBV4-1 and TRBJ1-1; D is unresolved. From germline, CDR1 is MGHRA and CDR2 YSYEKL. V gave up 6 bases and J gave up 1 base, with 9 bases separating them. This CDR3 spans 13 amino acids. The CDR3: CASRVTGNTEAFF. The CDR3 DNA follows: TGCGCCAGCAGGGTTACCGGGAACACTGAAGCTTTCTTT.

This clone was seen a few times. The rearrangement uses TRBV6-1 and TRBJ2-1; 10 positions agree with TRBD2. Germline trimming cut 4 bases from V and 6 bases from J; bases unmatched to any gene: 9. The length of the CDR3 is 16 residues. Germline CDR1 and CDR2: MNHNS and SASEGT. The CDR3 nucleotides are TGTGCCAGCAGTGCGGGGCGACTAGCGGGCTTCAATGAGCAGTTCTTC. Encoded protein: CASSAGRLAGFNEQFF.

This rearrangement joins TRBV18 to TRBJ2-7, with D hard to call. The length of the CDR3 is 16 residues. In germline, CDR1 is KGHSH, CDR2 LQKENI. Deletions cut 3 bases from V and 6 bases from J, with 21 bases between. In nucleotides, the CDR3 is TGTGCCAGCTCACCTTTTCAGCAGGCGAATGTCCGCGAGCAGTACTTC. Translated, it gives CASSPFQQANVREQYF.

The rearrangement uses TRBV19 and TRBJ2-1; no firm D call. Trimming removed 5 bases at V and 0 bases at J, with 11 bases between. CDR3 length: 15 amino acids. Germline V gene lookup returns CDR1 LNHDA and CDR2 SQIVND (reference sequence). This CDR3 reads CASSWVSRSYNEQFF. Written as DNA, the CDR3 is TGTGCCAGTAGTTGGGTTTCCCGCTCCTACAATGAGCAGTTCTTC.